Presented here are 19 T cell receptor beta chains from one specimen sequenced in a study of shared clonotypes between healthy human individuals. Naive CD8 cells lacked CD45RO, underwent positive selection for CCR7 and left out terminally differentiated effector memory CD45RA+ cells. Measured with immunoSEQ multiplex PCR; TCRdb has only the in-frame clones, and not every one. The sample shows 800,000 or so clones, 96% of them seen only once. Sequencing was carried out using naive CD8+ T cells sorted from blood. These receptors were collected from a man aged 25 to 40 in good health.

The V gene is TRBV29-1, the J gene TRBJ2-7, with D unclear. The V gene lost 6 bases and the J gene lost 2 bases, with 14 bases spanning the gap. The CDR3 has 13 residues. The germline CDR1 and CDR2 sequences are SQVTM and ANQGSEA. The CDR3, as DNA: TGCAGCGTGTTTGAAAACCTTCCCTACGAGCAGTACTTC. Its protein product is CSVFENLPYEQYF.

This chain links TRBV11-2 with TRBJ2-1, with 12 bases identical to TRBD2. Germline V CDR1 and CDR2: SGHAT, FQNNGV. The trim removed 5 bases at V and 8 bases at J, leaving 13 bases unmatched. CDR3 length: 17 residues. CDR3 sequence: CASSPGKTSGSSDEQFF. The CDR3, as DNA: TGTGCCAGCAGCCCCGGGAAGACTAGCGGGAGCTCCGATGAGCAGTTCTTC.

The chain couples TRBV27 to TRBJ2-5, with D tentatively TRBD1 (5 bases). The V gene's germline CDR1 is MNHEY and CDR2 SMNVEV (reference sequence). The CDR3 is 13 amino acids. With 2 bases removed from V and 5 bases from J, the gap between germline ends came to 9 bases. The CDR3 region is CASSLPGRETQYF. The DNA for the CDR3 is TGTGCCAGCAGTTTACCAGGGCGGGAGACCCAGTACTTC.

This chain links TRBV4-1 with TRBJ1-1; 9 bases match TRBD1. With 3 bases clipped from V and 0 bases from J, the junction kept 8 bases outside the gene matches. Germline V lookup: CDR1 MGHRA, CDR2 YSYEKL. The CDR3 extends over 17 amino acids. The CDR3 loop is CASSHTGTGILNTEAFF. The DNA for the CDR3 is TGCGCCAGCAGCCATACCGGGACAGGGATCTTGAACACTGAAGCTTTCTTT.

This clone was observed once. The chain uses TRBV13 and TRBJ2-7; TRBD2 matches at 11 bases. Germline CDR1 and CDR2: PRHDT and FYEKMQ (reference sequence). The CDR3 consists of 15 residues. V lost 5 bases, J lost 0 bases, and 3 bases stayed unmatched. CDR3 sequence reads: CASSATSGSSYEQYF. Here the CDR3 DNA reads TGTGCCAGCAGCGCAACTAGCGGGAGCTCCTACGAGCAGTACTTC.

Worth noting for this clone: A read error may account for a junction end that differs from germline. J is TRBJ2-1 and V is TRBV7-7; TRBD2 aligns across 11 bases. The germline V gene has CDR1 SSHAT and CDR2 FNYEAQ (reference sequence). The CDR3 is 16 amino acids. CDR3 in amino acids: CASSLGLAEKGDEQFF. In DNA form, the CDR3 reads TGTGCTAGCAGCTTGGGACTAGCGGAAAAGGGCGATGAGCAGTTCTTC. Combining the CDR3 with reference TRBV7-7 and TRBJ2-1 gives the whole variable domain GAGVSQSPRYKVTKRGQDVTLRCDPISSHATLYWYQQALGQGPEFLTYFNYEAQPDKSGLPSDRFSAERPEGSISTLTIQRTEQRDSAMYRCASSLGLAEKGDEQFFGPGTRLTVL.

The chain employs TRBV4-1 and TRBJ2-7; TRBD1 matches 9 bases. From germline, CDR1 is MGHRA and CDR2 YSYEKL. The CDR3 extends over 15 amino acids. J gave up 4 bases and V 4 bases, and 8 bases lay outside the gene matches. CDR3 amino acids: CASSPLGTGRYEQYF. DNA for the CDR3: TGCGCCAGCAGCCCTCTCGGGACAGGGAGGTACGAGCAGTACTTC.

The chain is built from TRBV5-1 and TRBJ2-2; D not resolved. V was shortened by 4 bases and J by 2 bases, with 12 bases between the two germline ends. Germline values: CDR1 SGHRS, CDR2 YFSETQ. The CDR3 sequence is 15 residues long. The CDR3 DNA follows: TGCGCCAGCAGCACACTTGACGGAAACACCGGGGAGCTGTTTTTT. Translation: CASSTLDGNTGELFF.

The gene calls are TRBV5-1 and TRBJ2-7, with D perhaps matching TRBD1 (5 bases). V lost 4 bases to trimming and J lost 3 bases, with 14 bases between them. The V gene's germline CDR1 is SGHRS and CDR2 YFSETQ. This CDR3 is built from 14 residues. In DNA form, the CDR3 reads TGCGCCAGCAGCCTACTCAGGGAAAACTACGAGCAGTACTTC. Translated, it gives CASSLLRENYEQYF. The full variable domain, in which reference TRBV5-1 and TRBJ2-7 provide the parts outside the CDR3, is KAGVTQTPRYLIKTRGQQVTLSCSPISGHRSVSWYQQTPGQGLQFLFEYFSETQRNKGNFPGRFSGRQFSNSRSEMNVSTLELGDSALYLCASSLLRENYEQYFGPGTRLTVT.

The V and J genes are TRBV16 and TRBJ2-1, with D perhaps TRBD2 (6 bases). Germline CDR1 and CDR2: KGHSY and FQNENV. This CDR3 region has 16 residues. V dropped 2 bases and J dropped 4 bases, with 15 bases sitting between them. Written as DNA, the CDR3 is TGTGCCAGCAGCCAAGGGTCATTAGCGGCTTACAATGAGCAGTTCTTC. Encoded protein: CASSQGSLAAYNEQFF.

CDR3 residues: CASSPRDRILREQYF. Here the CDR3 DNA reads TGTGCCAGCTCACCCCGGGACCGGATTTTACGCGAGCAGTACTTC. V usage is TRBV18 and J usage is TRBJ2-7; D possibly matches TRBD1 or TRBD2 (5 bases each). The germline V gene encodes CDR1 KGHSH and CDR2 LQKENI. The V gene lost 3 bases and the J gene lost 6 bases, with 18 bases spanning the gap. CDR3 size: 15 residues. The variable domain in full, completed from reference TRBV18 and TRBJ2-7, reads NAGVMQNPRHLVRRRGQEARLRCSPMKGHSHVYWYRQLPEEGLKFMVYLQKENIIDESGMPKERFSAEFPKEGPSILRIQQVVRGDSAAYFCASSPRDRILREQYFGPGTRLTVT.

A note on this clone: One end of the junction does not line up with germline, which may come from a read error. CDR3 sequence reads: CASSFGRENVVQETQYF. The CDR3 DNA reads as TGTGCTAGCAGCTTTGGGAGGGAGAACGTGGTCCAAGAGACCCAGTACTTC. This rearrangement joins TRBV7-7 to TRBJ2-5, with 7 bases that match TRBD2. The CDR3 spans 17 residues. Germline assignment: CDR1 SSHAT and CDR2 FNYEAQ (reference sequence).

This chain connects TRBV7-9 to TRBJ2-5; D remains unclear. The V gene lost 1 base and the J gene lost 7 bases, with 7 bases spanning the gap. CDR1 is SEHNR and CDR2 is FQNEAQ in the germline V gene (reference sequence). This CDR3 has 12 residues. CDR3 sequence (DNA): TGTGCCAGCAGCTTAGACGGGTCGACCCAGTACTTC. Its translation is CASSLDGSTQYF.

This chain joins TRBV4-1 and TRBJ2-1, with TRBD2 matching over 7 bases. The germline V gene has CDR1 MGHRA and CDR2 YSYEKL. J gave up 6 bases and V 3 bases, and 5 bases lay outside the gene matches. There are 14 residues in the CDR3. CDR3 bases: TGCGCCAGCAGCCAGCCGACTAGCAGCAATGAGCAGTTCTTC. This gives the protein CASSQPTSSNEQFF.

This chain connects TRBV11-2 to TRBJ2-7; the match to TRBD1 covers 7 bases. Trimming took 3 bases from V and 3 from J; bases not matched to a gene: 5. This CDR3 contains 14 residues. Germline values: CDR1 SGHAT, CDR2 FQNNGV. In nucleotides, the CDR3 is TGTGCCAGCAGCTTCGCCGGGACAGTCTACGAGCAGTACTTC. Its translation is CASSFAGTVYEQYF.

The chain has TRBV4-1 and TRBJ1-2; the D gene is possibly TRBD1 (5 bases). V was cut by 3 bases and J by 4 bases, with 12 bases left in between. The CDR3 is made up of 14 amino acids. Germline values: CDR1 MGHRA, CDR2 YSYEKL. The CDR3 loop is CASSQSPTAYGYTF. The CDR3 DNA is TGCGCCAGCAGCCAGTCGCCGACAGCCTATGGCTACACCTTC.

The table lists this clone with a count of one. The V gene is TRBV28, the J gene TRBJ2-1; 10 bases align to TRBD2. The length of the CDR3 is 18 residues. Germline V gene lookup returns CDR1 MDHEN and CDR2 SYDVKM. V dropped 1 base and J dropped 7; count of bases not matched to a gene: 13. CDR3 residues: CASSLFSLLAGVRNEQFF. DNA for the CDR3: TGTGCCAGCAGTTTATTTTCGCTGCTAGCGGGAGTTCGGAATGAGCAGTTCTTC. Full variable domain (outside the CDR3, taken from reference TRBV28 and TRBJ2-1): DVKVTQSSRYLVKRTGEKVFLECVQDMDHENMFWYRQDPGLGLRLIYFSYDVKMKEKGDIPEGYSVSREKKERFSLILESASTNQTSMYLCASSLFSLLAGVRNEQFFGPGTRLTVL.

This clone appeared once. The CDR3 loop is CASSVTGTDTGELFF. CDR3 DNA: TGTGCCAGCAGTGTGACCGGGACAGACACCGGGGAGCTGTTTTTT. The rearrangement links TRBV9 to TRBJ2-2; 7 bases fit TRBD1. Germline trimming cut 5 bases from V and 3 bases from J; bases unmatched to any gene: 7. Germline loops: CDR1 SGDLS, CDR2 YYNGEE. CDR3 length equals 15 residues.

The chain is built from TRBV7-2 and TRBJ2-1, with 10 bases identical to TRBD2. This CDR3 spans 16 amino acids. Germline lookup yields CDR1 SGHTA and CDR2 FQGNSA. The trim removed 5 bases at V and 6 bases at J, leaving 10 bases unmatched. The CDR3 sequence: CASSPSQLAGLNEQFF. As DNA, the CDR3 is TGTGCCAGCAGCCCAAGTCAACTAGCGGGACTCAATGAGCAGTTCTTC.